Each of the 4 T cell receptor beta chains below was sequenced from the same sample in a study of blood T cells in healthy people across ages. With a J-beta primer mix and a sample-barcoded 5' primer, a second PCR ran about 7 to 12 cycles. TCRdb re-derived calls from the 5' RACE reads in MiXCR, one entry per CDR3 protein. This sample has around 1,000,000 distinct CDR3 sequences, with less than 25% found just once. These data were also reused for a study on T cells of mothers and their children.

The specimen sequenced was blood. These receptors were taken from a girl aged 2 to 10 in good health.

The chain has TRBV5-1 and TRBJ2-5; weak D call: TRBD1 (6 bases). There are 14 residues in the CDR3. Deletions cut 3 bases from V and 5 bases from J, with 14 bases between. Germline CDR1 is SGHRS and CDR2 is YFSETQ. The CDR3 here is CASSSWTEKETQYF. CDR3 DNA sequence: TGCGCCAGCAGCTCTTGGACAGAAAAGGAGACCCAGTACTTC.

The chain recombines TRBV25-1 with TRBJ2-7; D perhaps matches TRBD2 (5 bases). The CDR3 covers 15 residues. Germline V lookup: CDR1 MGHDK, CDR2 SYGVNS. V was clipped by 1 base and J by 2 bases, with 12 bases between them. The CDR3 DNA reads TGTGCCAGCAGTGAATCTGGGAGTAGCACCTACGAGCAGTACTTC. Protein: CASSESGSSTYEQYF.

This clonotype was counted a few times. The chain is built from TRBV7-2 and TRBJ1-4; D remains unclear. Germline CDR1 and CDR2: SGHTA and FQGNSA. This CDR3 region has 14 residues. Deletions cut 1 base from V and 8 bases from J, with 11 bases between. CDR3 loop: CASSLGFREEKLFF. The DNA of the CDR3 is TGTGCCAGCAGCTTAGGGTTTAGGGAAGAAAAACTGTTTTTT.

The chain has TRBV12-3 or TRBV12-4 and TRBJ1-6, with D possibly being TRBD1 (5 bases). CDR3 size: 17 residues. V lost 3 bases, J lost 7 bases, and 19 bases lay in between. Here the CDR3 reads CASSFLGSRVGNSPLHF. The CDR3 DNA follows: TGTGCCAGCAGTTTTTTGGGGTCCAGGGTCGGGAATTCACCCCTCCACTTT.